Below, 26 T cell receptor beta chains from the same sample are listed, as sequenced in a study of CD8+CD57+ T cells in acquired aplastic anemia. TCR beta VDJ and CDR3 were profiled, and genomic DNA was the template. TCRdb reprocessed the reads via MiXCR and lists one record per CDR3 protein. The sample records some 240,000 distinct CDR3 sequences, roughly 35% being singletons. The source material was sorted CD4+, CD8+, or CD8+CD57+ T cells (not recorded which) from PBMCs. The receptor set was obtained from a human donor in good health, serving as a control.

This clonotype was picked up a small number of times. This could be a read error, since a much larger clone is one nucleotide away. Here the CDR3 omits its conserved ending phenylalanine or tryptophan, so a read error is the likely source. V gene TRBV20-1 combines with J gene TRBJ1-2; 7 nucleotides match TRBD1. The CDR3 is made up of 15 amino acids. Germline V gene sequence: CDR1 DFQATT, CDR2 SNEGSKA (reference sequence). With V trimmed by 5 bases and J by 5 bases, 14 bases remained unmatched. The CDR3 here is CSAGPTGVLPYGYTL. For the CDR3, the DNA is TGCAGTGCTGGGCCTACAGGGGTCCTCCCTTATGGCTACACCCTC.

This clonotype was counted many times. The chain combines TRBV19 with TRBJ2-3, with D perhaps TRBD2 (5 bases). The CDR3 is made up of 13 amino acids. The V and J ends lost 5 bases and 5 bases respectively, with 11 bases between them. The V gene's germline CDR1 is LNHDA and CDR2 SQIVND (reference sequence). CDR3: CASSSAEVDTQYF. CDR3 nucleotides: TGTGCCAGTAGTTCAGCGGAGGTAGATACGCAGTATTTT.

The chain employs TRBV11-2 and TRBJ2-1, with 9 bases fitting TRBD2. The V gene end was trimmed by 2 bases and the J gene end by 9 bases; junction bases not matched to a gene: 8. The germline gives CDR1 SGHAT, CDR2 FQNNGV. The CDR3 runs 15 residues. CDR3 loop: CASSLISGSWAEQFF. The CDR3 region has the DNA TGTGCCAGCAGCTTAATTAGCGGGAGTTGGGCTGAGCAGTTCTTC.

This clonotype was detected ten times or more. V and J are TRBV9 and TRBJ2-7; TRBD2 agrees at 7 bases. CDR1 SGDLS and CDR2 YYNGEE come from the germline V gene. Unmatched junction bases numbered 13, after V lost 0 bases and J lost 4 bases. The CDR3 is made up of 17 amino acids. Written as DNA, the CDR3 is TGTGCCAGCAGCGTAGGGGGAATGGGCCGGCGGGAGTACGAGCAGTACTTC. Protein: CASSVGGMGRREYEQYF. The whole variable domain, remainder taken from reference TRBV9 and TRBJ2-7, is DSGVTQTPKHLITATGQRVTLRCSPRSGDLSVYWYQQSLDQGLQFLIQYYNGEERAKGNILERFSAQQFPDLHSELNLSSLELGDSALYFCASSVGGMGRREYEQYFGPGTRLTVT.

A word on this clonotype: A much larger clone differs by one base, so this may be a read error. The chain uses TRBV20-1 and TRBJ1-2; 7 nucleotides agree with TRBD1. The CDR3 contains 13 residues. Germline CDR1 and CDR2: DFQATT and SNEGSKA (reference sequence). The CDR3 spells CSARKGADYGDTF. The CDR3 bases are TGCAGTGCTAGGAAGGGGGCCGACTATGGCGACACCTTC.

Remarks on this clonotype: A much more abundant neighbour one base away suggests this may be a read error. The chain couples TRBV7-2 to TRBJ1-1, with 7 positions matching TRBD1. The V segment lost 7 bases and the J segment 4 bases; nucleotides outside the gene matches: 12. The germline V gene has CDR1 SGHTA and CDR2 FQGNSA. The CDR3 is 15 amino acids. The CDR3 DNA reads TGTGCCAGCAACTACGTATCAGGGGGAACCACTGAAGCTTTCTTT. Protein: CASNYVSGGTTEAFF.

This clonotype was seen at least ten times. The V call is TRBV9, the J call TRBJ2-5; D remains ambiguous. V dropped 0 bases and J dropped 1 base, with 4 bases sitting between them. Germline assignment: CDR1 SGDLS and CDR2 YYNGEE. CDR3 length: 13 amino acids. CDR3 in amino acids: CASSVGPQETQYF. CDR3 nucleotides: TGTGCCAGCAGCGTAGGGCCCCAAGAGACCCAGTACTTC.

Here the CDR3 DNA reads TGTGCTAGTGGTTTGGTAGGGGGATCCTACAATGAGCAGTTCTTC. Translated, it gives CASGLVGGSYNEQFF. This rearrangement joins TRBV12-5 to TRBJ2-1, with a weak D call TRBD1 (6 bases). V was trimmed by 0 bases and J by 1 base, leaving 7 bases between them. CDR3 size: 15 residues. CDR1 and CDR2 from the germline V gene are LGHNT and FRNRAP.

This rearrangement joins TRBV7-3 to TRBJ2-7; D call uncertain. Germline lookup yields CDR1 SGHTA and CDR2 FQGTGA. The CDR3 length is 12 residues. V lost 2 bases, J lost 3 bases, and 5 bases lay in between. The CDR3 here is CASSLVHYEQYF. The CDR3 nucleotides read TGTGCCAGCAGCTTAGTCCACTACGAGCAGTACTTC.

This clonotype was detected a few times. The chain couples TRBV29-1 to TRBJ1-1, with D possibly being TRBD1 (6 bases). With 6 bases removed from V and 6 bases from J, the gap between germline ends came to 8 bases. CDR1 is SQVTM, CDR2 ANQGSEA, per germline. CDR3 length: 10 residues. CDR3 protein: CSVDSSEAFF. In nucleotides, the CDR3 is TGCAGCGTGGACAGTTCTGAAGCTTTCTTT.

The CDR3 DNA reads as TGTGCCACCAGCAGCGGACAGGGCGGCCACACTGAAGCTTTCTTT. Protein product: CATSSGQGGHTEAFF. The rearrangement joins TRBV15 to TRBJ1-1, with 8 bases that match TRBD1. In germline, CDR1 is LNHNV, CDR2 YYDKDF (reference sequence). Trimming at V came to 3 bases and at J to 3 bases, leaving 6 bases not matched to a gene. The CDR3 covers 15 residues.

Only a few counts were recorded for this clonotype. This rearrangement joins TRBV3-1 to TRBJ2-5; D remains unclear. V was cut by 5 bases and J by 1 base, with 11 bases left in between. In germline, CDR1 is LGHDT, CDR2 YNNKEL (reference sequence). This CDR3 region has 14 residues. This chain's CDR3 is CASSSRQIQETQYF. The CDR3 coding sequence is TGTGCCAGCAGCAGCCGACAAATCCAAGAGACCCAGTACTTC.

The V and J genes are TRBV12-3 or TRBV12-4 and TRBJ2-2; tentative D call: TRBD1 (5 bases). The CDR3 runs to 15 residues. V gave up 6 bases and J gave up 4 bases, with 15 bases separating them. CDR3 sequence (DNA): TGTGCCAGCAGCCCAAGGGGCACGTTCACCGGGGAGCTGTTTTTT. Its translation: CASSPRGTFTGELFF.

V gene TRBV10-3 combines with J gene TRBJ2-7; 11 bases align to TRBD2. Germline CDR1 is ENHRY and CDR2 is SYGVKD. This CDR3 is built from 14 residues. Trimming cost V 4 bases and J 3 bases; bases outside gene matches: 2. In DNA form, the CDR3 reads TGTGCCATCAGTGGACTAGCGGGATTCTACGAGCAGTACTTC. This codes for CAISGLAGFYEQYF.

The V gene is TRBV10-3, the J gene TRBJ2-2; TRBD1 aligns across 7 bases. V shed 7 bases, J shed 3 bases, and the junction held 8 bases outside the gene matches. Germline loops: CDR1 ENHRY, CDR2 SYGVKD. CDR3 length: 15 amino acids. The CDR3 nucleotides read TGTGCCATCAAGGGGTGGGACAGTTACACCGGGGAGCTGTTTTTT. This encodes CAIKGWDSYTGELFF.

This sequence joins TRBV25-1 and TRBJ2-1, with TRBD1 matching 9 bases. V was clipped by 7 bases and J by 7 bases; unmatched bases: 8. In germline, CDR1 is MGHDK, CDR2 SYGVNS. This CDR3 is built from 14 residues. CDR3 protein: CASIPNRGQNEQFF. DNA of the CDR3: TGTGCCAGCATCCCGAACAGGGGGCAAAATGAGCAGTTCTTC.

This rearrangement joins TRBV20-1 to TRBJ2-7, with 8 bases lining up with TRBD1. This CDR3 has 15 residues. V gave up 2 bases and J gave up 2 bases; unmatched junction bases: 8. CDR1 and CDR2 (germline): DFQATT, SNEGSKA (reference sequence). The DNA for the CDR3 is TGCAGTGCTAGACCCACCGGGACAGGAGCCTACGAGCAGTACTTC. Protein sequence: CSARPTGTGAYEQYF.

This clonotype was detected ten times or more. The V and J genes are TRBV19 and TRBJ2-3; D may correspond to TRBD1 or TRBD2 (5 bases each). Germline values: CDR1 LNHDA, CDR2 SQIVND (reference sequence). There are 15 residues in the CDR3. V lost 3 bases to trimming and J lost 2 bases, with 12 bases between them. CDR3 DNA sequence: TGTGCCAGTAGTATTATTGGGGGAAACACAGATACGCAGTATTTT. Amino acids: CASSIIGGNTDTQYF.

This clonotype has a handful of counts. A read error may be the cause here, since a much bigger clone is one base away. The chain recombines TRBV12-3 or TRBV12-4 with TRBJ1-1, with D maybe TRBD1 (5 bases). The CDR3 loop spans 13 amino acids. Trimming shortened V by 6 bases and J by 3 bases, and 11 bases separated the two germline ends. Here the CDR3 reads CASRAGRDTEAFF. The CDR3 region has the DNA TGTGCCAGCAGGGCGGGACGGGACACTGAAGCTTTCTTT.

As for this clonotype: A much larger clone sits a single nucleotide away, making a read error possible. The V and J genes are TRBV6-2 or TRBV6-3 and TRBJ1-3; D is ambiguous. V was cut by 0 bases and J by 2 bases, with 8 bases left in between. The V gene's germline CDR1 is MNHEY and CDR2 SVGEGT. The CDR3 loop spans 15 amino acids. CDR3 loop: CASSYSGSTGNTIYF. The CDR3 region has the DNA TGTGCCAGCAGTTACTCCGGTTCCACTGGAAACACCATATATTTT.

The rearrangement links TRBV12-3 or TRBV12-4 to TRBJ2-2; D possibly corresponds to TRBD1 (6 bases). With 5 bases removed from V and 4 bases from J, the gap between germline ends came to 17 bases. The CDR3 spans 16 residues. The CDR3 sequence is CASSTTVKQGTGELFF. The CDR3 nucleotides are TGTGCCAGCAGTACCACTGTGAAACAGGGCACCGGGGAGCTGTTTTTT.

CDR3 in amino acids: CASSLNGQTEAFF. The CDR3 DNA is TGTGCCAGCAGCTTAAATGGGCAGACTGAAGCTTTCTTT. The chain joins TRBV7-3 to TRBJ1-1; D is ambiguous. The V gene lost 1 base and the J gene lost 5 bases, with 8 bases spanning the gap. The CDR3 sequence is 13 residues long. Per germline, CDR1 SGHTA and CDR2 FQGTGA.

This clonotype was counted many times. The CDR3 region is CAISEPGQGSNEKLFF. The CDR3 DNA reads as TGTGCCATCAGTGAACCCGGACAGGGGAGCAATGAAAAACTGTTTTTT. V usage is TRBV10-3 and J usage is TRBJ1-4, with 9 bases that match TRBD1. The CDR3 sequence is 16 residues long. CDR1 and CDR2 (germline): ENHRY, SYGVKD. The trim removed 3 bases at V and 5 bases at J, leaving 7 bases unmatched.

This clonotype has only a few counts. The chain links TRBV11-2 to TRBJ2-3, with D possibly matching TRBD2 (5 bases). The CDR3 has 16 residues. Trimming stripped 4 bases from V and 8 bases from J, with 22 bases between. Germline V gene lookup returns CDR1 SGHAT and CDR2 FQNNGV. The CDR3 protein is CASSSPRAEAYGTQYF. In DNA, the CDR3 is TGTGCCAGCAGCTCCCCCCGAGCGGAGGCATACGGTACGCAGTATTTT. Full variable domain (outside the CDR3, taken from reference TRBV11-2 and TRBJ2-3): EAGVAQSPRYKIIEKRQSVAFWCNPISGHATLYWYQQILGQGPKLLIQFQNNGVVDDSQLPKDRFSAERLKGVDSTLKIQPAKLEDSAVYLCASSSPRAEAYGTQYFGPGTRLTVL.

The chain combines TRBV5-1 with TRBJ2-7; D is possibly TRBD1 (5 bases). V gave up 1 base and J gave up 3 bases, with 11 bases separating them. CDR1 and CDR2 (germline): SGHRS, YFSETQ. The CDR3 totals 14 residues. In nucleotides, the CDR3 is TGCGCCAGCAGCTTGAGTCAGGGTGGCTACGAGCAGTACTTC. Translation gives CASSLSQGGYEQYF. Drawing the rest from reference TRBV5-1 and TRBJ2-7, the complete variable domain is KAGVTQTPRYLIKTRGQQVTLSCSPISGHRSVSWYQQTPGQGLQFLFEYFSETQRNKGNFPGRFSGRQFSNSRSEMNVSTLELGDSALYLCASSLSQGGYEQYFGPGTRLTVT.

The sample holds many counts of this clonotype. This rearrangement joins TRBV20-1 to TRBJ1-1, with 7 bases lining up with TRBD1. The CDR3 length is 16 residues. CDR1 is DFQATT and CDR2 is SNEGSKA in the germline V gene (reference sequence). With V trimmed by 0 bases and J by 5 bases, 12 bases remained unmatched. This CDR3 is CSAREIPSQGITEAFF. Written as DNA, the CDR3 is TGCAGTGCTAGAGAGATCCCATCACAGGGGATTACTGAAGCTTTCTTT.